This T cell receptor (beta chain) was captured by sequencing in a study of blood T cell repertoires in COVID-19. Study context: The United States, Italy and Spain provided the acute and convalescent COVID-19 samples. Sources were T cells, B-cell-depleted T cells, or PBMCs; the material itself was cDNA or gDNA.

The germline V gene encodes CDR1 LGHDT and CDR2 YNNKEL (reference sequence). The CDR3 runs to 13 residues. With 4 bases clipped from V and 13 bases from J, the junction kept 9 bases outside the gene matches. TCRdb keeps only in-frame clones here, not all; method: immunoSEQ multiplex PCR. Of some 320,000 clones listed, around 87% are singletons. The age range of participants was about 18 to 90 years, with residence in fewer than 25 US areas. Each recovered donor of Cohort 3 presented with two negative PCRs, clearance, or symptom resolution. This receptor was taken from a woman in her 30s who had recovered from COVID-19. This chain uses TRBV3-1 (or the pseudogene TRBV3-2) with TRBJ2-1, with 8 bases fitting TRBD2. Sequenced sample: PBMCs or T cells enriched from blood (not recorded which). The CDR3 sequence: CASSPYGGADQFF. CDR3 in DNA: TGTGCCAGCAGCCCTTACGGGGGGGCCGACCAGTTCTTC.